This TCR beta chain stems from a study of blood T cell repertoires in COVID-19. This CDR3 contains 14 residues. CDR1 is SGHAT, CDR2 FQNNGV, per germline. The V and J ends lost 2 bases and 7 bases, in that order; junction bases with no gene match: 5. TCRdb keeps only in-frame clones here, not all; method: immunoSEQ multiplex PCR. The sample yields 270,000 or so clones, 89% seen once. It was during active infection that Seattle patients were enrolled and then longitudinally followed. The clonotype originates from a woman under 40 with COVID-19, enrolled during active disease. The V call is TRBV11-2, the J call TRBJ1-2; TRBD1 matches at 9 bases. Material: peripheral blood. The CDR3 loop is CASSLTGGAVGYTF. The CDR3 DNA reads TGTGCCAGCAGCTTAACAGGGGGCGCGGTTGGCTACACCTTC.